This T cell receptor beta chain appears in the sequencing data of a study of blood T cells in healthy people across ages. Study findings and constraints: As age increased, TCR beta diversity per million T cells fell in a roughly linear fashion.

Germline V lookup: CDR1 DFQATT, CDR2 SNEGSKA (reference sequence). J lost 2 bases, V lost 0 bases, and 4 bases had no gene match. This CDR3 has 14 residues. For the second PCR, which ran for about 7 to 11 cycles, a sample-barcoded 5' primer and a J-beta primer mix were used. Template switching added a 12-random-nucleotide identifier to every cDNA molecule. TCRdb recomputed calls from the 5' RACE reads with MiXCR, one row per CDR3 protein. The sample has roughly 1.5 million distinct CDR3 sequences, roughly 43% seen once. Points on this clonotype: The antigen is undetermined.

Healthy Caucasians from Russia aged about 6 to 95 served as donors. This sequence originates from a young woman in good health. Sequencing was done on a sample of blood. The chain has TRBV20-1 and TRBJ2-7; 7 bases line up with TRBD2. CDR3 DNA: TGCAGTGCTAGAGAAGGGCTAGCGGCCTACGAGCAGTACTTC. Amino acids: CSAREGLAAYEQYF.